The next 4 T cell receptor beta chains were all read from a single sample in a study of blood T cell repertoires in COVID-19. Repertoires were generated with immunoSEQ multiplex PCR, while TCRdb's copy carries only in-frame clones and drops some. The data contain about 94,000 clones, approximately 80% of them singletons. Sequenced sample: peripheral blood. The receptors were gathered from a human donor in a cohort sampled during active COVID-19.

The rearrangement joins TRBV5-1 to TRBJ1-2, with 7 bases fitting TRBD1. Germline-derived CDR1 and CDR2 are SGHRS and YFSETQ. After removal of 0 bases from V and 3 bases from J, the junction contained 5 bases not matched to a gene. This CDR3 is built from 15 residues. CDR3 protein: CASSLGDSWDYGYTF. The CDR3 DNA is TGCGCCAGCAGCTTGGGGGACAGTTGGGACTATGGCTACACCTTC.

The CDR3 region is CASSLGLAKETQYF. CDR3 DNA sequence: TGTGCCAGCAGCCTGGGACTAGCGAAGGAGACCCAGTACTTC. The V and J genes are TRBV27 and TRBJ2-5; 10 bases map to TRBD2. Germline trimming cut 6 bases from V and 5 bases from J; bases unmatched to any gene: 6. The length of the CDR3 is 14 residues. Germline CDR1 MNHEY, CDR2 SMNVEV (reference sequence).

The chain combines TRBV18 with TRBJ1-2; tentatively, D is TRBD1 (5 bases). Germline CDR1 is KGHSH and CDR2 is LQKENI. The CDR3 has 13 amino acids. V lost 2 bases, J lost 8 bases, and 12 bases lay in between. The CDR3 coding sequence is TGTGCCAGCTCACCATACGGAGGGGACGGCTACACCTTC. It yields the protein CASSPYGGDGYTF.

Points on this clone: One junction end disagrees with the germline gene, perhaps due to a read error. The chain is built from TRBV6-6 and TRBJ1-5; 8 nucleotides agree with TRBD1. CDR1 MNHNY and CDR2 SVGAGI come from the germline V gene (reference sequence). The CDR3 runs to 15 residues. DNA for the CDR3: TGTGTCAGCAGTTACTCGAACAGGGGGAATCAGCCCCAGCATTTT. Residues: CVSSYSNRGNQPQHF.